The T cell receptor beta chain described here comes from a study of blood T cell repertoires in COVID-19 (dated by TCRdb to the early 2020s). As for the study more broadly: Samples from collaborators originated in the United States, Italy and Spain and spanned both the acute and convalescent phases of COVID-19. The prospective study material was composed of cDNA or gDNA derived from T cells, B-cell-depleted T cells, or PBMCs. Subjects who had been exposed to COVID-19, were actively infected with it, or had recovered from it provided the deeply sampled blood TCRbeta repertoires that made up the dataset. The repertoires were made available in a free public database intended to serve as a resource for research on the immune response to SARS-CoV-2. Samples came from the ongoing ImmuneRACE study (first 160 participants) plus 1,254 subjects from 6 global collaborators. Sample metadata almost always included a de-identified subject ID, COVID-19 status, age in years and sex. Where HLA class I and class II types were available, the types were taken from metadata supplied by the sample provider, not from assay-based typing.

TCRbeta CDR3 regions were amplified from genomic DNA using the immunoSEQ Assay, a bias-controlled multiplex PCR. For the original study's pipeline: The number of nucleated cells in each sample was estimated from the amplification of reference gene primers within the assay. To quantify the absolute abundance of each unique TCRbeta CDR3 rearrangement, sequence reads were collapsed and filtered. For each sample, productive Simpson clonality was calculated by taking the square root of Simpson's diversity index across productive rearrangements. What TCRdb holds here is the immuneACCESS table cut down to in-frame rearrangements. Part of the clones is not present; checked against another copy, under half of the missing clones reflect an unresolved V gene, and the others are unexplained. V, J and clone size were drawn from that table, and D and trimming were deduced from the DNA. The sample profile shows around 280,000 clones; nearly 90% of them were found once. The ten largest clones add up to 8.5% to 14% of the sample.

At one collaborating source in Seattle, patients were enrolled during active infection and were followed longitudinally through the course of disease. The collaborating institutions used their own protocols to collect whole blood in K2EDTA tubes. For TCRbeta analysis, collaborator samples were shipped as frozen whole blood, as isolated PBMCs, or as DNA extracted from either sample type. This clone has a single count. It has no known antigen specificity. Base qualities were left out, and no much larger clone turns up one base away. What the research found in general, with its limitations: The quantity of clinical and demographic metadata differed by source and by participant and was supplied without curation.

The origin of this receptor is a young woman with COVID-19, enrolled during active disease. Sequenced material: peripheral blood.

Here is the DNA: TGCGCCAGCAGCCAAGAGGGTAGAGGAACTGAAGCTTTCTTT. This sequence encodes CASSQEGRGTEAFF. The chain is made from TRBV4-1 and TRBJ1-1, with the D segment identity uncertain. V is shortened by 0 bases, J by 5 bases, and the region joining them spans 10 bases. Counted from cysteine to phenylalanine, this CDR3 has 14 amino acids. Only CDR3 DNA is held: 42 bases, read in frame from base 1. CDR1 and CDR2 were assigned from the germline V gene as MGHRA and YSYEKL.